A single sample is the source of the 8 T cell receptor beta chains below, sequenced in a study of T cell responses to AZD1222 COVID-19 vaccine. Some clones are missing from TCRdb's copy, which holds only in-frame ones; the method was immunoSEQ multiplex PCR. This sample has 70,000 to 100,000 clones, with approximately 85% found just once. The source material was peripheral blood, sampled 28 days after the second AZD1222 dose. The receptors here all came from an adult who received the AZD1222 COVID-19 vaccine.

The V call is TRBV3-1 (or the pseudogene TRBV3-2), the J call TRBJ2-7; no clear D. The CDR3 sequence is 14 residues long. With 0 bases removed from V and 5 bases from J, the gap between germline ends came to 11 bases. CDR1 and CDR2 (germline): LGHDT, YNNKEL (reference sequence). CDR3 nucleotide sequence: TGTGCCAGCAGCCAAGACAGCTCTTGGAACGAGCAGTACTTC. Its protein is CASSQDSSWNEQYF.

The chain links TRBV20-1 to TRBJ1-5; no definite D call. The germline CDR1 and CDR2 sequences are DFQATT and SNEGSKA (reference sequence). V shed 6 bases and J shed 16 bases, with 19 bases lying between them. This CDR3 contains 11 residues. The CDR3 is CSANRADVGHF. The CDR3 DNA is TGCAGTGCCAACCGGGCGGACGTCGGACATTTT.

This clone was recorded once. The chain's CDR3 is CASSLRTATSGEAFF. The CDR3 coding sequence is TGTGCCAGCAGTTTAAGGACAGCCACCTCGGGTGAAGCTTTCTTT. The genes are TRBV27 and TRBJ1-1, with TRBD1 as a possible D gene (6 bases). V was cut by 2 bases and J by 7 bases, with 17 bases left in between. Germline loops: CDR1 MNHEY, CDR2 SMNVEV (reference sequence). The CDR3 runs 15 residues.

This sequence joins TRBV6-2 or TRBV6-3 and TRBJ2-7, with 14 bases identical to TRBD2. The length of the CDR3 is 14 residues. The germline gives CDR1 MNHEY, CDR2 SVGEGT. Losses at the gene ends were 6 bases for V and 7 bases for J; bases not matched to a gene: 5. This CDR3 is CASSQGLAGDEQYF. CDR3 coding DNA: TGTGCCAGCAGCCAGGGACTAGCGGGAGATGAGCAGTACTTC.

J is TRBJ2-7 and V is TRBV7-2; no clear D gene. The CDR3 contains 14 residues. Trimming cost V 2 bases and J 2 bases, with 10 bases left between them. From germline, CDR1 is SGHTA and CDR2 FQGNSA. The CDR3 DNA reads as TGTGCCAGCAGCTTACACGACAACACCTACGAGCAGTACTTC. Encoded protein: CASSLHDNTYEQYF.

This rearrangement joins TRBV11-2 to TRBJ1-1; 7 bases match TRBD1. The CDR3 runs to 11 residues. The V and J ends lost 5 bases and 7 bases, in that order; junction bases with no gene match: 1. From germline, CDR1 is SGHAT and CDR2 FQNNGV. In nucleotides, the CDR3 is TGTGCCAGCAGCCGGGACAGTGAAGCTTTCTTT. It encodes CASSRDSEAFF.

The chain couples TRBV7-9 to TRBJ1-5, with D possibly being TRBD1 (5 bases). This CDR3 comprises 15 residues. From germline, CDR1 is SEHNR and CDR2 FQNEAQ (reference sequence). V was trimmed by 1 base and J by 6 bases, leaving 13 bases between them. The CDR3 sequence is CASSLGGEAGQPQHF. The CDR3 nucleotides are TGTGCCAGCAGCTTAGGGGGGGAAGCCGGTCAGCCCCAGCATTTT.

This clone appeared a single time. V is TRBV2 and J is TRBJ1-5, with 8 bases that match TRBD1. Germline trimming cut 6 bases from V and 4 bases from J; bases unmatched to any gene: 5. Germline assignment: CDR1 SNHLY and CDR2 FYNNEI. The CDR3 sequence is 14 residues long. CDR3 in DNA: TGTGCCAGCAGCCAGGACAGGGTTAATCAGCCCCAGCATTTT. Its protein product is CASSQDRVNQPQHF.